One and the same sample provided the 9 T cell receptor beta chains below, sequenced in a study of Ad26.COV2.S vaccination and SARS-CoV-2 variants. Assay: immunoSEQ multiplex PCR; the TCRdb copy retains only in-frame clones and omits some. Among hundreds of thousands of clones listed, more than 85% were seen once. Treatment meaning: 15 to 20 received Ad26.COV2.S at low or high dose, single or two shots; about five received placebo; per-sample allocation not given. After the first vaccine or placebo injection, samples were drawn on day 63. The specimen was peripheral blood, collected in a trial of Ad26.COV2.S vaccine versus placebo. Receptor source: a person between 18 and 60 years old who received the Ad26.COV2.S COVID-19 vaccine or a placebo.

The chain carries TRBV9 and TRBJ2-2, with D possibly matching TRBD2 (5 bases). V lost 6 bases to trimming and J lost 7 bases, with 16 bases between them. The germline V gene has CDR1 SGDLS and CDR2 YYNGEE. This CDR3 is built from 14 residues. CDR3 loop: CASTYRRAGGELFF. The CDR3 region has the DNA TGTGCCAGCACCTACCGGCGGGCAGGCGGGGAGCTGTTTTTT.

This clone showed up many times. V is TRBV12-5 and J is TRBJ2-2, with 7 nucleotides matching TRBD2. The CDR3 is 18 residues long. The germline CDR1 and CDR2 sequences are LGHNT and FRNRAP. J was trimmed by 1 base and V by 9 bases; bases with no gene match: 17. CDR3: CASTLKRDPQMNTGELFF. The CDR3 DNA reads TGTGCTAGCACTTTAAAGCGGGACCCCCAAATGAACACCGGGGAGCTGTTTTTT.

The chain is built from TRBV9 and TRBJ2-1, with D hard to call. The CDR3 length is 15 residues. Germline lookup yields CDR1 SGDLS and CDR2 YYNGEE. V shed 0 bases and J shed 7 bases, with 14 bases lying between them. CDR3 sequence: CASSVVDSPQNEQFF. The CDR3 DNA sequence: TGTGCCAGCAGCGTAGTTGATAGTCCACAGAATGAGCAGTTCTTC.

The chain employs TRBV7-9 and TRBJ2-1; 10 bases are a match to TRBD2. With V trimmed by 2 bases and J by 8 bases, 15 bases remained unmatched. The CDR3 has 18 residues. CDR1 is SEHNR, CDR2 FQNEAQ, per germline (reference sequence). The CDR3: CASSLPDRGAGGRDEQFF. CDR3 in DNA: TGTGCCAGCAGCTTACCGGATAGGGGAGCGGGGGGGCGAGATGAGCAGTTCTTC.

The CDR3 DNA follows: TGTGCCAGCAGCTTGGAGGTTGGGGAGCAGTACTTC. This gives the protein CASSLEVGEQYF. The chain couples TRBV5-4 to TRBJ2-7; no firm D call. CDR3 length equals 12 residues. From germline, CDR1 is SGHNT and CDR2 YYREEE (reference sequence). The V end lost 0 bases, the J end lost 7 bases, and 8 bases lay between the germline ends.

This chain links TRBV5-1 with TRBJ2-7; 9 bases are shared with TRBD1. This CDR3 is built from 15 residues. CDR1 is SGHRS and CDR2 is YFSETQ in the germline V gene. V lost 1 base and J lost 5; bases outside the gene matches: 7. In DNA form, the CDR3 reads TGCGCCAGCAGCTTGCCGGACAGGGGAATCCACGAGCAGTACTTC. It is translated as CASSLPDRGIHEQYF.

The chain links TRBV21-1 to TRBJ1-4. TRBV21-1 is an annotated pseudogene. The CDR3 runs to 17 residues. The CDR3 sequence: CASISLVTGTDNEKLFF. The CDR3 bases are TGTGCCAGCATCAGCTTAGTCACCGGGACGGATAATGAAAAACTGTTTTTT.

The chain couples TRBV5-1 to TRBJ2-7; 8 nucleotides agree with TRBD2. This CDR3 spans 17 amino acids. Germline-derived CDR1 and CDR2 are SGHRS and YFSETQ. V lost 0 bases, J lost 0 bases, and 8 bases stayed unmatched. The CDR3 reads CASSLVASGWSSYEQYF. As DNA, the CDR3 is TGCGCCAGCAGCTTGGTGGCTAGCGGGTGGAGCTCCTACGAGCAGTACTTC.

In regard to this clone: Additional DNA sequences in this sample encode the identical CDR3. The V and J genes are TRBV19 and TRBJ1-1; D unresolved. V lost 3 bases, J lost 1 base, and 6 bases lay in between. Germline V lookup: CDR1 LNHDA, CDR2 SQIVND (reference sequence). The CDR3 is 13 residues long. The CDR3 is CASSISRNTEAFF. The CDR3 region has the DNA TGTGCCAGTAGTATTTCGAGGAACACTGAAGCTTTCTTT.